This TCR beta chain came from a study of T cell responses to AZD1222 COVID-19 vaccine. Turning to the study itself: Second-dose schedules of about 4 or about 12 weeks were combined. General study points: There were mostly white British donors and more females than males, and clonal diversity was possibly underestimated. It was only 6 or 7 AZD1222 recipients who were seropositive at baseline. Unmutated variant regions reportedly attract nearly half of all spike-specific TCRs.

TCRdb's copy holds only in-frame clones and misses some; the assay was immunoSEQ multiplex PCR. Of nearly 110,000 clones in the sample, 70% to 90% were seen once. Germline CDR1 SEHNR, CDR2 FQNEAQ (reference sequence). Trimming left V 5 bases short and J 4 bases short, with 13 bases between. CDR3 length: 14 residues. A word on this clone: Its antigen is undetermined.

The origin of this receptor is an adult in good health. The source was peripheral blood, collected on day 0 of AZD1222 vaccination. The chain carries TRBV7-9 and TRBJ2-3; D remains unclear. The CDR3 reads CASSAVYEADTQYF. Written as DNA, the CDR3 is TGTGCCAGCAGCGCAGTTTATGAAGCAGATACGCAGTATTTT.